A selection of T cell receptor beta chains follows, all from one sample in a study of regulatory T cells in long-lasting Graves disease. MiXCR, run by TCRdb on the multiplex PCR reads, gives a single entry per CDR3 protein. The repertoire holds 350,000 to 400,000 distinct CDR3 sequences, with less than 20% as singletons. Source: peripheral blood mononuclear cells (PBMCs), taken at new diagnosis, from a patient treated with antithyroid drugs. These TCRs come from a female donor with Graves disease. The CDR3 runs from the conserved cysteine through the conserved F or W. Fields, in order: V gene, CDR3 length, D gene, clone size, J gene, CDR3 protein, CDR3 DNA. The D gene is left open where the match is weak. The size entry is marked missing in some rows and otherwise reads once, few, many or a size class.

TRBV10-3	14	NA	many	TRBJ1-1	CAISESQGSTEAFF	TGTGCCATCAGTGAGTCCCAGGGGTCCACTGAAGCTTTCTTT
TRBV5-1	14	NA	many	TRBJ2-1	CASRGDVNNNEQFF	TGCGCCAGCAGGGGGGACGTAAACAACAATGAGCAGTTCTTC
TRBV28	15	TRBD1	many	TRBJ1-5	CASSSGQGGNQPQHF	TGTGCCAGCAGCTCGGGACAGGGGGGCAATCAGCCCCAGCATTTT
TRBV27	14	TRBD2	many	TRBJ2-7	CASSFLAGDHEQYF	TGTGCCAGCAGTTTCTTAGCGGGAGACCACGAGCAGTACTTC
TRBV28	14	NA	many	TRBJ1-2	CASSPRPAVYGYTF	TGTGCCAGCAGTCCCAGGCCCGCAGTCTATGGCTACACCTTC
TRBV4-2	17	TRBD2	NA	TRBJ2-1	CASSQSISLADYNEQFF	TGTGCCAGCAGCCAGTCCATCAGTCTAGCGGACTACAATGAGCAGTTCTTC
TRBV10-3	14	TRBD2	many	TRBJ2-7	CAISDAGATYEQYF	TGTGCCATCAGTGACGCGGGAGCCACCTACGAGCAGTACTTC
TRBV28	17	NA	many	TRBJ2-2	CASKLTHLNTNTGELFF	TGTGCCAGCAAACTCACACACCTAAATACGAACACCGGGGAGCTGTTTTTT
TRBV9	13	TRBD2	NA	TRBJ2-7	CASSAGGIYEQYF	TGTGCCAGCAGCGCGGGGGGGATCTACGAGCAGTACTTC
TRBV9	13	TRBD1	many	TRBJ1-2	CASSVGTGNGYTF	TGTGCCAGCAGCGTTGGGACAGGGAATGGCTACACCTTC
TRBV6-1	12	NA	many	TRBJ1-5	CASTEFGQPQHF	TGTGCCAGCACTGAGTTCGGGCAGCCCCAGCATTTT
TRBV6-2/TRBV6-3	21	NA	many	TRBJ2-5	CASSYPTTPRQGGRPAETQYF	TGTGCCAGCAGTTACCCGACAACACCTCGACAGGGAGGAAGACCAGCAGAGACCCAGTACTTC
TRBV29-1	13	NA	many	TRBJ1-4	CSGGVGTNEKLFF	TGCAGCGGGGGAGTGGGAACTAATGAAAAACTGTTTTTT
TRBV28	17	TRBD2	many	TRBJ2-3	CASSLYRASGERNTQYF	TGTGCCAGCAGTTTATATCGTGCTAGCGGGGAGAGAAATACGCAGTATTTT
TRBV7-9	14	NA	few	TRBJ1-2	CASSSNSERFGYTF	TGTGCCAGCAGTTCCAACTCGGAACGGTTTGGCTACACCTTC
TRBV20-1	19	TRBD1	many	TRBJ2-6	CSARVFKWQGVSGANVLTF	TGCAGTGCTAGAGTATTTAAGTGGCAGGGGGTCTCTGGGGCCAACGTCCTGACTTTC
TRBV20-1	14	TRBD1	NA	TRBJ2-3	CSAMDRGYTDTQYF	TGCAGTGCTATGGACAGGGGCTACACAGATACGCAGTATTTT
TRBV9	13	NA	many	TRBJ1-1	CASGTELNTEAFF	TGTGCCAGCGGTACAGAATTGAACACTGAAGCTTTCTTT
TRBV12-3/TRBV12-4	12	NA	once	TRBJ1-2	CASSLGPGVPLF	TGTGCCAGCAGTCTTGGTCCAGGGGTTCCTCTTTTC
TRBV6-1	14	NA	many	TRBJ2-2	CASRKTGNTGELFF	TGTGCCAGCAGGAAGACAGGGAACACCGGGGAGCTGTTTTTT
TRBV11-2	13	TRBD2	many	TRBJ2-3	CASMAGDTDTQYF	TGTGCCAGCATGGCGGGAGACACAGATACGCAGTATTTT
TRBV7-8	15	TRBD2	many	TRBJ2-1	CASSRDGTSDAEQFF	TGTGCCAGCAGCCGTGACGGGACTAGCGACGCTGAGCAGTTCTTC
TRBV3-1	16	TRBD1	many	TRBJ1-5	CASSQDATGANQPQHF	TGTGCCAGCAGCCAAGATGCGACAGGGGCTAATCAGCCCCAGCATTTT
TRBV12-3/TRBV12-4	15	TRBD2	many	TRBJ2-1	CASSFGGRGNNEQFF	TGTGCCAGCAGTTTTGGCGGGAGAGGCAACAATGAGCAGTTCTTC
TRBV10-1	15	NA	many	TRBJ2-5	CASSESRGQQETQYF	TGCGCCAGCAGTGAGTCTCGGGGACAACAAGAGACCCAGTACTTC
TRBV5-1	14	NA	many	TRBJ1-1	CASSPSVVGTEAFF	TGCGCCAGCAGCCCTTCCGTCGTGGGGACTGAAGCTTTCTTT
TRBV11-2	13	TRBD1	many	TRBJ2-5	CASSPRQGKTQYF	TGTGCCAGCAGCCCGCGACAGGGGAAGACCCAGTACTTC